A single sample gave rise to the 17 T cell receptor beta chains below, sequenced in a study of T-cell reconstitution after alpha-beta-depleted transplantation in children (dated by TCRdb to the mid-2010s). Libraries were made using PCR. The instrument given in TCRdb is Illumina HiSeq 2500. Molecular barcoding was employed in the preparation of TCR libraries, with unique molecular identifiers being used to normalize TCRbeta repertoire quantification. TCRdb reworked the public reads: Q25 trimming with fastp, MiXCR clone assembly, productive beta chains retained. Entries that share a CDR3 protein sequence are merged under the most common genes and DNA. This sample lists 400,000 to 500,000 distinct CDR3 sequences; approximately 11% were detected once. The leading ten clones occupy nearly 5.5% of the sample. The specimen was PBMCs from the stem cell graft donor, collected from the stem cell graft. These receptor sequences come from a human donor who donated a stem cell graft to a child with acute myeloid leukemia.

This clonotype was detected only a few times. The genes are TRBV7-2 and TRBJ1-2; a weak D match, TRBD1 (6 bases). V lost 2 bases, J lost 6 bases, and 19 bases lay in between. The CDR3 consists of 16 residues. Germline assignment: CDR1 SGHTA and CDR2 FQGNSA. As DNA, the CDR3 is TGTGCCAGCAGCTTAAGAGGGGGGCAGGGAGTGGATGGCTACACCTTC. The encoded protein is CASSLRGGQGVDGYTF.

This chain joins TRBV5-1 and TRBJ2-1; 10 nucleotides match TRBD2. From germline, CDR1 is SGHRS and CDR2 YFSETQ. Unmatched junction bases numbered 9, after V lost 10 bases and J lost 8 bases. The CDR3 spans 13 residues. The CDR3 loop is CASLAGPGDEQFF. CDR3 nucleotide sequence: TGCGCCTCACTAGCGGGGCCGGGGGATGAGCAGTTCTTC.

The table lists this clonotype with a few counts. The chain carries TRBV12-3 or TRBV12-4 and TRBJ2-2; weak D call: TRBD2 (5 bases). This CDR3 is built from 14 residues. The germline V and J ends were trimmed by 6 bases and 1 base, with 9 bases remaining between them. The CDR3 loop is CASSPGMNTGELFF. CDR3 DNA: TGTGCCAGCAGCCCGGGAATGAACACCGGGGAGCTGTTTTTT.

This clonotype was seen a few times. The chain employs TRBV29-1 and TRBJ1-2; possibly TRBD1 for D (5 bases). The germline V and J ends were trimmed by 3 bases and 3 bases, with 8 bases remaining between them. This CDR3 is 12 amino acids long. The V gene's germline CDR1 is SQVTM and CDR2 ANQGSEA. The chain's CDR3 is CSVEDTHYGYTF. Here the CDR3 DNA reads TGCAGCGTTGAGGACACTCACTATGGCTACACCTTC.

This clonotype was seen at least ten times. The V call is TRBV20-1, the J call TRBJ2-2; the D gene is possibly TRBD2 (5 bases). Germline lookup yields CDR1 DFQATT and CDR2 SNEGSKA (reference sequence). V lost 4 bases and J 4 bases, leaving 16 bases between the germline ends. The CDR3 runs to 15 residues. CDR3 DNA: TGCAGTGCTACCCCACCGGGGTCGGGCACCGGGGAGCTGTTTTTT. The encoded protein is CSATPPGSGTGELFF.

This rearrangement joins TRBV7-2 to TRBJ2-5; D is perhaps TRBD2 (7 bases). Per germline, CDR1 SGHTA and CDR2 FQGNSA. The V end lost 5 bases, the J end lost 1 base, and 14 bases lay between the germline ends. CDR3 length: 15 residues. The CDR3 protein is CASSPAGAAQETQYF. CDR3 nucleotide sequence: TGTGCCAGCAGCCCGGCGGGGGCAGCCCAAGAGACCCAGTACTTC.

This clonotype was observed a handful of times. CDR3 sequence: CASSDAEYNEQFF. The CDR3 DNA reads TGTGCCAGCAGTGATGCGGAGTACAATGAGCAGTTCTTC. The chain recombines TRBV6-4 with TRBJ2-1; D gene unclear. This CDR3 comprises 13 residues. V was clipped by 3 bases and J by 4 bases, with 7 bases between them. Germline loops: CDR1 MRHNA, CDR2 SNTAGT.

The chain recombines TRBV18 with TRBJ1-1; perhaps TRBD1 as D (6 bases). The CDR3 spans 17 residues. Per the germline V gene, CDR1 is KGHSH and CDR2 is LQKENI. The V end lost 4 bases, the J end lost 5 bases, and 23 bases lay between the germline ends. The CDR3 spells CASSLRNPGHPGTEAFF. Here the CDR3 DNA reads TGTGCCAGCTCACTACGGAATCCGGGACACCCGGGGACTGAAGCTTTCTTT.

This clonotype appeared many times. The chain combines TRBV5-1 with TRBJ2-7; 8 bases fit TRBD1. V lost 4 bases and J lost 2; bases outside the gene matches: 8. The CDR3 sequence is 15 residues long. The V gene's germline CDR1 is SGHRS and CDR2 YFSETQ. For the CDR3, the DNA is TGCGCCAGCAGCCCGAGACAGGGGACACCCTACGAGCAGTACTTC. The encoded protein is CASSPRQGTPYEQYF.

V usage is TRBV5-1 and J usage is TRBJ2-7; D is uncertain. The CDR3 loop spans 14 amino acids. Germline CDR1 SGHRS, CDR2 YFSETQ. With 0 bases removed from V and 5 bases from J, the gap between germline ends came to 12 bases. The CDR3 region has the DNA TGCGCCAGCAGCTTGGACTTGTCGAAAGACGAGCAGTACTTC. This sequence encodes CASSLDLSKDEQYF.

In nucleotides, the CDR3 is TGTGCCTGGAGTCTCGAGGGGGGAAACATTCAGTACTTC. This translates into CAWSLEGGNIQYF. The chain joins TRBV30 to TRBJ2-4; D could derive from TRBD1 or TRBD2 (6 bases each). Germline values: CDR1 GTSNPN, CDR2 SVGIG (reference sequence). The CDR3 is 13 residues long. Trimming cost V 2 bases and J 6 bases, with 11 bases left between them. The full variable domain, its missing parts supplied by reference TRBV30 and TRBJ2-4, is SQTIHQWPATLVQPVGSPLSLECTVEGTSNPNLYWYRQAAGRGLQLLFYSVGIGQISSEVPQNLSASRPQDRQFILSSKKLLLSDSGFYLCAWSLEGGNIQYFGAGTRLSVL.

There are a few counts of this clonotype. The genes are TRBV6-1 and TRBJ2-1, with 8 bases aligning to TRBD2. The ends lost 7 bases at V and 5 bases at J; junction bases unmatched: 7. CDR3 length: 14 amino acids. In germline, CDR1 is MNHNS, CDR2 SASEGT. In DNA form, the CDR3 reads TGTGCCAGCACGCGACTAGCGTATCACAATGAGCAGTTCTTC. As protein: CASTRLAYHNEQFF.

This clonotype was counted only a few times. The chain combines TRBV27 with TRBJ2-3; 7 bases match TRBD2. The germline gives CDR1 MNHEY, CDR2 SMNVEV (reference sequence). This CDR3 contains 15 residues. The V and J ends lost 4 bases and 2 bases, in that order; junction bases with no gene match: 6. CDR3 in amino acids: CASSSFSGYTDTQYF. As DNA, the CDR3 is TGTGCCAGCAGTTCATTTAGCGGGTACACAGATACGCAGTATTTT.

This clonotype was seen once. The V and J genes are TRBV2 and TRBJ2-1, with TRBD2 identical over 7 bases. V gave up 7 bases and J gave up 6 bases; unmatched junction bases: 9. CDR1 SNHLY and CDR2 FYNNEI come from the germline V gene. The CDR3 loop spans 14 amino acids. CDR3 sequence (DNA): TGTGCCAGCAAACTAGCGTACGAACTCAATGAGCAGTTCTTC. Translated, it gives CASKLAYELNEQFF.

This clonotype occurred many times. The rearrangement uses TRBV5-5 and TRBJ1-1; D is perhaps TRBD1 (5 bases). The length of the CDR3 is 13 residues. Germline CDR1 reads SGHKS; CDR2 reads YYEKEE (reference sequence). Trimming took 3 bases from V and 4 from J, leaving 10 bases between them. The CDR3 bases are TGTGCCAGCAGCTACCAGGGAGGCACTGAAGCTTTCTTT. This codes for CASSYQGGTEAFF.

This sequence joins TRBV9 and TRBJ1-1; D ambiguous. The V and J ends lost 0 bases and 0 bases respectively, with 15 bases between them. The CDR3 extends over 17 amino acids. Germline values: CDR1 SGDLS, CDR2 YYNGEE. Written as DNA, the CDR3 is TGTGCCAGCAGCGTAGATCCCCATTCCAGAATGAACACTGAAGCTTTCTTT. Translating gives CASSVDPHSRMNTEAFF.

The sample holds many counts of this clonotype. The V gene is TRBV29-1, the J gene TRBJ1-1; D perhaps matches TRBD1 (5 bases). CDR3 length: 13 amino acids. The V gene lost 6 bases and the J gene lost 5 bases, with 16 bases spanning the gap. CDR1 and CDR2 from the germline V gene are SQVTM and ANQGSEA. The CDR3 coding sequence is TGCAGCGTGGGGCAGGGTCCGCGGACTGAAGCTTTCTTT. Encoded protein: CSVGQGPRTEAFF.